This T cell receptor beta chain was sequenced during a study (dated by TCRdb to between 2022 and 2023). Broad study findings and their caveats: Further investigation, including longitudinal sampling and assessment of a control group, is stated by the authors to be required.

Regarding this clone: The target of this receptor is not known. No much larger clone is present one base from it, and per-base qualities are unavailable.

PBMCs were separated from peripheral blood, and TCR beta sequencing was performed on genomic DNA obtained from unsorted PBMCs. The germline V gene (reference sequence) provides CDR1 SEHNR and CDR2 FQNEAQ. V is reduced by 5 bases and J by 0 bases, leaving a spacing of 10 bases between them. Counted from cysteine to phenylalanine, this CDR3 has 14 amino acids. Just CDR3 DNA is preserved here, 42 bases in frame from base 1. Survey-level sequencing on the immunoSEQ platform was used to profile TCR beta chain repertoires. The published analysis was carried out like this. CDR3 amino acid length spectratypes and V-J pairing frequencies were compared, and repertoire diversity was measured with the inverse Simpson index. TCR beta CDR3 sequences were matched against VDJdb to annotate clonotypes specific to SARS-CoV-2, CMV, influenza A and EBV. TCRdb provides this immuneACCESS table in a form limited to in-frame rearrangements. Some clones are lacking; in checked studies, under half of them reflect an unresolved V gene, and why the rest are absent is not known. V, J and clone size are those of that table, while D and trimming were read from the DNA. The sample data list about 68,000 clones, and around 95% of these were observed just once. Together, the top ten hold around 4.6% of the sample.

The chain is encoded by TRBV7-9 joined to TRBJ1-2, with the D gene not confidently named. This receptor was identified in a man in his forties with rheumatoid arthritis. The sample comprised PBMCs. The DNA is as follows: TGTGCCAGCAGCCTTGTAGCAGCTAACTATGGCTACACCTTC. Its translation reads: CASSLVAANYGYTF.